One and the same sample provided the 28 T cell receptor beta chains below, sequenced in a study of blood T cell repertoires in COVID-19. Using immunoSEQ multiplex PCR, the repertoire was profiled, and TCRdb retains in-frame clones only, with some absent. The sample has roughly 250,000 clones; 80% to 90% are singletons. Sequenced material: PBMCs or T cells enriched from blood (not recorded which). Every receptor here comes from a woman aged 40 to 50 who had been exposed to COVID-19.

The gene calls are TRBV7-9 and TRBJ1-2, with D uncertain. CDR3 length: 13 amino acids. Germline-derived CDR1 and CDR2 are SEHNR and FQNEAQ (reference sequence). Trimming removed 0 bases from V and 6 bases from J, with 8 bases in between. Here the CDR3 DNA reads TGTGCCAGCAGCTTAGCGCTTACGGATGGCTACACCTTC. It encodes CASSLALTDGYTF.

The chain uses TRBV29-1 and TRBJ2-5; tentatively, D is TRBD1 (6 bases). V gave up 2 bases and J gave up 5 bases, with 18 bases separating them. This CDR3 has 15 residues. Germline CDR1 SQVTM, CDR2 ANQGSEA. In DNA form, the CDR3 reads TGCAGCGTTGAATCTGAGACAGGTCTAGGGGAGACCCAGTACTTC. Protein product: CSVESETGLGETQYF.

The chain couples TRBV30 to TRBJ1-4, with TRBD1 as a possible D gene (6 bases). Trimming left V 3 bases short and J 0 bases short, with 14 bases between. Germline V CDR1 and CDR2: GTSNPN, SVGIG (reference sequence). CDR3 length: 16 amino acids. The CDR3 here is CAWSVGTTATNEKLFF. DNA for the CDR3: TGTGCCTGGAGCGTCGGGACAACCGCAACTAATGAAAAACTGTTTTTT. Together with reference TRBV30 and TRBJ1-4, the CDR3 gives the full variable domain: SQTIHQWPATLVQPVGSPLSLECTVEGTSNPNLYWYRQAAGRGLQLLFYSVGIGQISSEVPQNLSASRPQDRQFILSSKKLLLSDSGFYLCAWSVGTTATNEKLFFGSGTQLSVL.

The chain has TRBV6-5 and TRBJ2-5; 7 nucleotides line up with TRBD2. J was trimmed by 0 bases and V by 5 bases; bases with no gene match: 3. Looked up from germline, CDR1 is MNHEY and CDR2 is SVGAGI. The CDR3 has 14 amino acids. CDR3 region: CASSMLADQETQYF. CDR3 sequence (DNA): TGTGCCAGCAGTATGCTAGCGGACCAAGAGACCCAGTACTTC.

The chain carries TRBV7-3 and TRBJ1-2; maybe TRBD1 (6 bases). Trimming took 2 bases from V and 12 from J, leaving 13 bases between them. The CDR3 is made up of 12 amino acids. CDR1 is SGHTA and CDR2 is FQGTGA in the germline V gene. CDR3 in amino acids: CASSLDRRTHTF. In nucleotides, the CDR3 is TGTGCCAGCAGCTTAGACAGGCGGACCCACACCTTC. Complete variable domain (other parts from reference TRBV7-3 and TRBJ1-2): GAGVSQTPSNKVTEKGKYVELRCDPISGHTALYWYRQSLGQGPEFLIYFQGTGAADDSGLPNDRFFAVRPEGSVSTLKIQRTERGDSAVYLCASSLDRRTHTFGSGTRLTVV.

This chain uses TRBV10-3 with TRBJ1-5; D is ambiguous. V gave up 10 bases and J gave up 0 bases, with 10 bases separating them. The CDR3 is 13 amino acids. Germline CDR1 is ENHRY and CDR2 is SYGVKD. CDR3 loop: CATRRDSNQPQHF. For the CDR3, the DNA is TGTGCCACCCGGAGAGATAGCAATCAGCCCCAGCATTTT.

The V and J genes are TRBV4-2 and TRBJ1-5; D is undetermined. Germline CDR1 LGHNA, CDR2 YNFKEQ. The CDR3 has 15 residues. V lost 4 bases and J 4 bases, leaving 14 bases between the germline ends. CDR3 region: CASSRDLGGNQPQHF. The CDR3, as DNA: TGTGCCAGCAGCCGTGATCTTGGCGGTAATCAGCCCCAGCATTTT.

V is TRBV7-3 and J is TRBJ2-2, with 9 bases lining up with TRBD2. The CDR3 has 16 amino acids. From germline, CDR1 is SGHTA and CDR2 FQGTGA. V lost 5 bases, J lost 5 bases, and 9 bases stayed unmatched. The CDR3 protein is CASSLSGGRRTGELFF. DNA of the CDR3: TGTGCCAGCAGCCTTAGCGGGGGACGTCGAACCGGGGAGCTGTTTTTT. The variable domain in full, with the rest retrieved from reference TRBV7-3 and TRBJ2-2, is GAGVSQTPSNKVTEKGKYVELRCDPISGHTALYWYRQSLGQGPEFLIYFQGTGAADDSGLPNDRFFAVRPEGSVSTLKIQRTERGDSAVYLCASSLSGGRRTGELFFGEGSRLTVL.

CDR3 nucleotide sequence: TGTGCCAGCAGCTTACGTGGAGTATACTCTGGGGCCAACGTCCTGACTTTC. Translating it yields CASSLRGVYSGANVLTF. The rearrangement links TRBV7-2 to TRBJ2-6, with no clear D. V lost 2 bases to trimming and J lost 0 bases, with 11 bases between them. The length of the CDR3 is 17 residues. Germline V gene data show CDR1 as SGHTA and CDR2 as FQGNSA.

This sequence joins TRBV19 and TRBJ2-3; TRBD1 matches 9 bases. The CDR3 sequence is 15 residues long. Germline CDR1 LNHDA, CDR2 SQIVND (reference sequence). Trimming removed 11 bases from V and 14 bases from J; junction bases left unmatched: 23. The CDR3 DNA reads as TGTGCCTCTACCCCCCCAGCTCCGGACAGGGGCCAGCGGTATTTT. Translated: CASTPPAPDRGQRYF.

This chain uses TRBV4-3 with TRBJ1-4; no clear D gene. CDR3 length equals 14 residues. V was shortened by 0 bases and J by 5 bases, with 7 bases between the two germline ends. Germline V gives CDR1 LGHNA, CDR2 YSLEER. CDR3 residues: CASSQDTGNEKLFF. Here the CDR3 DNA reads TGCGCCAGCAGCCAAGATACGGGGAATGAAAAACTGTTTTTT.

To note about this clone: One end of the junction fails to match germline, which may point to a read error. V and J are TRBV5-1 and TRBJ1-1; 7 bases are shared with TRBD1. CDR3 length: 17 residues. Germline CDR1 is SGHRS and CDR2 is YFSETQ. Here the CDR3 reads CASSLGDRVLAGTEAFF. In DNA, the CDR3 is TGTGCCAGCAGCTTGGGTGACAGGGTACTCGCCGGGACTGAAGCTTTCTTT.

The chain is built from TRBV30 and TRBJ2-1; tentative D call: TRBD1 (6 bases). This CDR3 region has 14 residues. Trimming removed 6 bases at V and 0 bases at J, with 12 bases between. CDR1 is GTSNPN and CDR2 is SVGIG in the germline V gene (reference sequence). The CDR3 nucleotides read TGTGCCTGCCCTCGGGACATCTCCTACAATGAGCAGTTCTTC. It codes for CACPRDISYNEQFF.

The CDR3 loop is CASSQERDRVWGYTF. The CDR3 nucleotides are TGTGCCAGCAGCCAAGAAAGGGACAGGGTGTGGGGCTACACCTTC. The rearrangement links TRBV3-1 (or the pseudogene TRBV3-2) to TRBJ1-2, with 9 bases fitting TRBD1. The trim removed 0 bases at V and 8 bases at J, leaving 7 bases unmatched. Germline-derived CDR1 and CDR2 are LGHDT and YNNKEL (reference sequence). This CDR3 has 15 amino acids.

This chain connects TRBV27 to TRBJ2-2; TRBD2 might be the D (5 bases). In germline, CDR1 is MNHEY, CDR2 SMNVEV (reference sequence). The CDR3 loop spans 15 amino acids. V lost 5 bases to trimming and J lost 4 bases, with 14 bases between them. CDR3 amino acids: CASSPGFRGTGELFF. The CDR3 DNA sequence: TGTGCCAGCAGTCCGGGATTCCGTGGCACCGGGGAGCTGTTTTTT.

V and J are TRBV6-5 and TRBJ1-2; D is perhaps TRBD1 (6 bases). CDR3 length: 16 residues. V gave up 2 bases and J gave up 7 bases, with 20 bases separating them. Germline lookup yields CDR1 MNHEY and CDR2 SVGAGI. The CDR3 DNA sequence: TGTGCCAGCAGTTACGCGTCTCGGGCAGGGGCTTTTGGCTACACCTTC. Translating gives CASSYASRAGAFGYTF.

This chain links TRBV5-1 with TRBJ2-1; D might be TRBD2 (6 bases). Trimming removed 1 base at V and 3 bases at J, with 11 bases between. Per the germline V gene, CDR1 is SGHRS and CDR2 is YFSETQ. There are 15 residues in the CDR3. This CDR3 reads CASSLSAGSYNEQFF. Written as DNA, the CDR3 is TGCGCCAGCAGCTTGTCGGCGGGGAGCTACAATGAGCAGTTCTTC. The full variable domain, in which reference TRBV5-1 and TRBJ2-1 provide the parts outside the CDR3, is KAGVTQTPRYLIKTRGQQVTLSCSPISGHRSVSWYQQTPGQGLQFLFEYFSETQRNKGNFPGRFSGRQFSNSRSEMNVSTLELGDSALYLCASSLSAGSYNEQFFGPGTRLTVL.

J is TRBJ1-1 and V is TRBV5-1, with TRBD1 matching over 9 bases. Germline V CDR1 and CDR2: SGHRS, YFSETQ. V lost 3 bases and J lost 3; bases outside the gene matches: 6. CDR3 size: 15 residues. The CDR3 is CASSSRDRVYTEAFF. CDR3 DNA sequence: TGCGCCAGCAGCTCCCGGGACAGGGTGTACACTGAAGCTTTCTTT.

The chain uses TRBV7-3 and TRBJ2-5, with TRBD2 matching over 7 bases. V lost 5 bases, J lost 4 bases, and 10 bases stayed unmatched. The CDR3 has 15 residues. Germline V lookup: CDR1 SGHTA, CDR2 FQGTGA. CDR3 DNA sequence: TGTGCCAGCAGCCGGTCGGGGAGGGTACGAGAGACCCAGTACTTC. It is translated as CASSRSGRVRETQYF.

V gene TRBV3-1 (or the pseudogene TRBV3-2) combines with J gene TRBJ1-2; D may be TRBD1 (5 bases). Germline V gives CDR1 LGHDT, CDR2 YNNKEL (reference sequence). V lost 2 bases, J lost 3 bases, and 19 bases lay in between. There are 17 residues in the CDR3. The CDR3 DNA sequence: TGTGCCAGCAGCCAATATGGGGGGAGAGACTTGGACTATGGCTACACCTTC. This gives the protein CASSQYGGRDLDYGYTF.

The chain couples TRBV27 to TRBJ1-1; D gene ambiguous. The V gene's germline CDR1 is MNHEY and CDR2 SMNVEV (reference sequence). V was trimmed by 2 bases and J by 5 bases, leaving 9 bases between them. The CDR3 is 13 residues long. CDR3: CASSLIRGTEAFF. CDR3 nucleotide sequence: TGTGCCAGCAGTTTAATAAGAGGAACTGAAGCTTTCTTT.

Points on this clone: One junction end does not reproduce the germline sequence, and a read error may be involved. The gene calls are TRBV30 and TRBJ1-1; 8 bases agree with TRBD1. The CDR3 has 13 residues. Germline-derived CDR1 and CDR2 are GTSNPN and SVGIG (reference sequence). Here the CDR3 reads CARSTGTGQEAFF. The CDR3 DNA sequence: TGTGCCCGGAGTACAGGGACAGGACAAGAAGCTTTCTTT.

The chain carries TRBV30 and TRBJ2-5; D gene unclear. The CDR3 runs 15 residues. Germline values: CDR1 GTSNPN, CDR2 SVGIG (reference sequence). Trimming took 4 bases from V and 5 from J, leaving 20 bases between them. The DNA of the CDR3 is TGTGCCTGGACCGTCTTAGCAGCCTTGGGTGAGACCCAGTACTTC. Protein sequence: CAWTVLAALGETQYF.

Concerning this clone: Within the sample, other DNA sequences also encode this same CDR3. The J gene is TRBJ2-7, the V gene TRBV7-9; D not resolved. The CDR3 totals 13 residues. Germline loops: CDR1 SEHNR, CDR2 FQNEAQ (reference sequence). Trimming stripped 2 bases from V and 1 base from J, with 6 bases between. CDR3 sequence reads: CASSLPGSYEQYV. The CDR3 nucleotides are TGTGCCAGCAGCTTACCAGGATCCTACGAGCAGTACGTC.

The J gene is TRBJ2-1, the V gene TRBV7-8; D remains ambiguous. The germline V and J ends were trimmed by 3 bases and 6 bases, with 18 bases remaining between them. The germline gives CDR1 SGHVS, CDR2 FQNEAQ. This CDR3 has 16 residues. CDR3 DNA: TGTGCCAGCAGCTTCCAGGCTTACGGTTCTCGCAATGAGCAGTTCTTC. It yields the protein CASSFQAYGSRNEQFF.

This clone has just a few counts. The chain employs TRBV19 and TRBJ2-1, with TRBD2 matching 8 bases. The CDR3 consists of 13 residues. V shed 10 bases, J shed 7 bases, and the junction held 9 bases outside the gene matches. Germline V gene sequence: CDR1 LNHDA, CDR2 SQIVND (reference sequence). For the CDR3, the DNA is TGTGCCACTTCTAGCGGGTATCGGAATGAGCAGTTCTTC. Encoded protein: CATSSGYRNEQFF.

The rearrangement joins TRBV24-1 to TRBJ2-2; TRBD1 matches 10 bases. V gave up 4 bases and J gave up 3 bases; unmatched junction bases: 7. CDR1 KGHDR and CDR2 SFDVKD come from the germline V gene. The CDR3 runs 17 residues. The DNA for the CDR3 is TGTGCCACCAGTGACCCGAGGACAGGGGGATACACCGGGGAGCTGTTTTTT. Its protein product is CATSDPRTGGYTGELFF.

V and J are TRBV7-2 and TRBJ1-3, with D possibly being TRBD1 (5 bases). The CDR3 runs to 16 residues. CDR1 and CDR2 from the germline V gene are SGHTA and FQGNSA. V was trimmed by 5 bases and J by 3 bases, leaving 17 bases between them. The CDR3 bases are TGTGCCAGCAGCCTCGGACCTCCTCAGGGTGGAAACACCATATATTTT. This gives the protein CASSLGPPQGGNTIYF.